This T cell receptor (beta chain) is from a study of blood T cell repertoires in COVID-19 (dated by TCRdb to 2020 to 2021). In terms of the full investigation: Samples covering the acute and convalescent phases of COVID-19 were provided by collaborators in the United States, Italy and Spain. The prospective study material was composed of cDNA or gDNA derived from T cells, B-cell-depleted T cells, or PBMCs. The dataset comprised deeply sampled blood TCRbeta repertoires from subjects exposed to, actively infected with, or recovered from COVID-19. A freely available public database, intended as a resource for researchers studying the immune response to SARS-CoV-2, is where the repertoires were released. The samples were drawn from the first 160 participants of the ongoing ImmuneRACE study and from some 1,300 subjects provided by 6 global collaborators. Sample metadata almost always included a de-identified subject ID, COVID-19 status, age in years and sex. Where available, HLA class I and class II types were obtained from metadata supplied by the sample provider rather than from assay-based typing.

Concerning this clone itself: Its antigen specificity is not known. No much larger clone is present one base from it, and per-base qualities are unavailable. Other DNA sequences within the sample encode an identical CDR3.

V is reduced by 4 bases and J by 4 bases, leaving a spacing of 10 bases between them. From cysteine to phenylalanine, the CDR3 is 13 amino acids long. Of all the DNA, just the CDR3 is kept, 39 bases in frame from base 1. What the work shows at the level of the full study, not this receptor alone: How much clinical and demographic metadata was included differed by source and by participant, and the metadata was provided uncurated.

Collaborating institutions collected whole blood in K2EDTA tubes following their own protocols. For TCRbeta analysis, collaborators shipped samples as frozen whole blood, isolated PBMCs, or DNA extracted from either of those sample types. The immunoSEQ Assay, a bias-controlled multiplex PCR, was used to amplify TCRbeta CDR3 regions from genomic DNA. Concerning the study's data processing: Nucleated cell counts per sample were estimated from amplification of reference gene primers within the assay. Sequence reads were collapsed and filtered to measure the absolute abundance of every unique TCRbeta CDR3 rearrangement. For each sample, productive Simpson clonality was calculated by taking the square root of Simpson's diversity index across productive rearrangements. TCRdb carries this immuneACCESS record with in-frame sequences only. Its versions omit some clonotypes, under half of them owing to an unresolved V gene in the studies checked, with the rest unexplained. For V, J and clone size, that table is used; D and trimming come from the DNA. The table for this sample lists around 82,000 clones; around 90% of them were counted only once. Around 7% of the sample goes to the ten largest clones.

This TCR derives from a human donor in a cohort sampled during active COVID-19. Sequencing was done on a sample of peripheral blood. The chain is encoded by TRBV12-3 or TRBV12-4 joined to TRBJ2-5; no D segment can be confidently identified. The CDR3 sequence is CASSSSERETQYF. Here is the DNA: TGTGCCAGCAGTTCCAGCGAGCGAGAGACCCAGTACTTC.